This T cell receptor (beta chain) appears in the sequencing data of a study of cytomegalovirus exposure and HLA in healthy donors. On this clone: Its antigen is unknown.

With 6 bases clipped from V and 3 bases from J, the junction kept 8 bases outside the gene matches. Germline V gives CDR1 SNHLY, CDR2 FYNNEI. This CDR3 has 15 residues. Regarding the study as a whole: Reports described diagnosis of cytomegalovirus status by the classifier as highly specific and sensitive.

The study ran its PCR with 60 Vbeta and 13 Jbeta primers. The method was immunoSEQ multiplex PCR; TCRdb's version includes in-frame clones alone and lacks a portion of them. The sample carries 150,000 to 200,000 clones, about 72% recorded once. The clonotype was recovered from a man between 60 and 75 years old in good health and CMV-seronegative. V gene TRBV2 combines with J gene TRBJ2-5, with 9 bases identical to TRBD1. The source material was PBMCs. CDR3: CASRLAGTGKETQYF. The DNA of the CDR3 is TGTGCCAGCAGACTCGCCGGGACAGGGAAAGAGACCCAGTACTTC.